This TCR beta chain was sequenced for a study of blood T cells in healthy people across ages. Healthy individuals of Caucasian origin from Russia, aged about 6 to 100, served as donors. Points on this clonotype: Relative to the germline gene, one junction end is altered; a read error may explain this.

A second PCR of roughly 7 to 11 cycles used a sample-barcoded 5' primer and a J-beta primer mix. TCRdb analysed the 5' RACE reads with MiXCR anew, one entry per CDR3 protein. The sample shows around 800,000 distinct CDR3 sequences, around a quarter of them seen only once. These data also formed part of another study, on T cells of mothers and their children. That report notes: Three healthy Caucasian mothers, along with their six children, served as the donors. With unrelated pairs as the comparison, related mother-child pairs had a slightly higher overlap that was not significant.

Sequenced sample: blood. This receptor was identified in a boy aged 5-17 years in good health.

The DNA for the CDR3 is TGCGCCAGCAGCTTGGACCTCTCTGGGGCCATCGTCCTGACTTTC. This sequence encodes CASSLDLSGAIVLTF. The chain recombines TRBV5-1 with TRBJ2-6, with D perhaps TRBD1 (5 bases). This CDR3 contains 15 residues. CDR1 and CDR2 (germline): SGHRS, YFSETQ.